Ten or more counts support the clone carrying this TCR beta chain. This sample is drawn from a study of spatial heterogeneity in lung cancer. TCRdb fed the 5' RACE reads into MiXCR, producing one record per CDR3 protein. The sample consists of about 85,000 distinct CDR3 sequences, approximately 20% of them appearing once. Germline loops: CDR1 GTSNPN, CDR2 SVGIG (reference sequence). The CDR3 consists of 15 residues. V lost 3 bases and J lost 0; bases outside the gene matches: 4. Described time point: sample taken at primary tumor resection. Whole RNA from tumor, nontumor lung or frozen PBMC was sequenced unsorted.

The source was PBMCs, collected at surgery. The V gene is TRBV30, the J gene TRBJ1-4; 7 bases map to TRBD1. This receptor was taken from a male donor with early-stage non-small cell lung cancer. The CDR3 is CAWRPGTATNEKLFF. CDR3 nucleotide sequence: TGTGCCTGGAGGCCCGGGACAGCAACTAATGAAAAACTGTTTTTT.